These T cell receptor beta chains were read from a single sample in a study of T cells in Graves' hyperthyroidism and ophthalmopathy. In TCRdb, the multiplex PCR reads were re-called with MiXCR into one record per CDR3 protein. The repertoire consists of fewer than 800,000 distinct CDR3 sequences, with approximately 16% occurring once and the leading ten covering under 8.5%. The sample consisted of blood. These receptors all come from a man aged 18-30 years with Graves' hyperthyroidism. CDR3s include the opening cysteine and the closing phenylalanine or tryptophan. The D gene is left open where the match is weak. Part of the rows lack a size; the others show once, few, many or a class for expanded clones.

clone_size,d_call,j_call,v_call,cdr3_aa,cdr3_nt
once,TRBD2,TRBJ2-4,TRBV5-4,CASSTGLSENIQYF,TGTGCCAGCAGCACGGGACTAAGCGAAAACATTCAGTACTTC
few,TRBD1,TRBJ1-1,TRBV7-3,CASSLTGGVAFF,TGTGCCAGCAGCTTGACAGGGGGCGTCGCTTTCTTT
.,TRBD1,TRBJ2-1,TRBV28,CASSFLGSGGFYNEQFF,TGTGCCAGCAGTTTCCTCGGGTCAGGGGGCTTCTACAATGAGCAGTTCTTC
many,TRBD1,TRBJ2-4,TRBV18,CASSPTGGENIQYF,TGTGCCAGCTCACCGACAGGGGGCGAAAACATTCAGTACTTC
few,TRBD1,TRBJ1-2,TRBV2,CANTAGTDYGYTF,TGTGCCAACACGGCCGGGACAGACTATGGCTACACCTTC
many,.,TRBJ1-2,TRBV6-1,CASSEGQDLYGYTF,TGTGCCAGCAGTGAAGGACAGGACCTGTATGGCTACACCTTC
many,TRBD2,TRBJ2-7,TRBV28,CASSLLPLAGGPGEQYF,TGTGCCAGCAGTTTATTACCCCTAGCGGGAGGGCCCGGAGAGCAGTACTTC
.,.,TRBJ2-7,TRBV5-1,CASSSIGISYEQYF,TGCGCCAGCAGCTCCATCGGTATCTCCTACGAGCAGTACTTC
many,TRBD1,TRBJ1-1,TRBV28,CASSLGDSDTEAFF,TGTGCCAGCAGTTTAGGGGACAGCGACACTGAAGCTTTCTTT
.,.,TRBJ1-6,TRBV4-1,CASSTRDRDNSPLHF,TGCGCCAGCAGCACACGAGACCGAGATAATTCACCCCTCCACTTT
many,.,TRBJ2-7,TRBV6-1,CASSEFGRTQLTSYEQYF,TGTGCCAGCAGTGAATTTGGCAGAACCCAACTAACCTCCTACGAGCAGTACTTC
many,TRBD1,TRBJ2-7,TRBV27,CASSLRTGNNEQYF,TGTGCCAGCAGTTTACGGACAGGGAACAACGAGCAGTACTTC
few,.,TRBJ2-7,TRBV5-1,CASSLPGGSYEQYF,TGCGCCAGCAGCCTCCCCGGGGGCTCCTACGAGCAGTACTTC
.,TRBD2,TRBJ2-7,TRBV20-1,CSAWGRGQVGYEQYF,TGCAGTGCATGGGGGAGGGGCCAGGTTGGCTACGAGCAGTACTTC
many,.,TRBJ2-1,TRBV20-1,CSASRGPDYNEQFF,TGCAGTGCTAGTAGAGGGCCGGACTACAATGAGCAGTTCTTC
many,.,TRBJ2-4,TRBV27,CASSDVRGVSDIQYF,TGTGCCAGCTCCGACGTGCGGGGAGTCTCGGACATTCAGTACTTC
few,TRBD1,TRBJ2-2,TRBV2,CASTDRGPGELFF,TGTGCCAGTACCGACAGGGGGCCCGGGGAGCTGTTTTTT
few,.,TRBJ1-1,TRBV7-9,CASSSALQAEAFF,TGTGCCAGCAGCTCTGCGCTACAGGCTGAAGCTTTCTTT
.,.,TRBJ2-7,TRBV12-3/TRBV12-4,CASSLGELWYEQYF,TGTGCCAGCAGTTTGGGGGAGTTATGGTACGAGCAGTACTTC
.,.,TRBJ2-4,TRBV19,CASSPLRGNIQYF,TGTGCCAGTAGTCCCTTAAGGGGGAACATTCAGTACTTC
.,TRBD2,TRBJ2-7,TRBV10-3,CAISESPTRAGGPRGYEQYF,TGTGCCATCAGTGAGTCACCGACGAGAGCGGGAGGGCCAAGAGGCTACGAGCAGTACTTC
.,.,TRBJ2-3,TRBV7-2,CASSPLVGDTQYF,TGTGCCAGCAGCCCTCTCGTGGGAGATACGCAGTATTTT
many,.,TRBJ1-6,TRBV12-3/TRBV12-4,CASSFRILTPLHF,TGTGCCAGCAGTTTCCGGATTCTGACACCCCTCCACTTT
many,.,TRBJ2-7,TRBV20-1,CSARDSRARPSHEQYF,TGCAGTGCTAGAGATAGCAGGGCCAGGCCCTCCCACGAGCAGTACTTC
many,TRBD1,TRBJ1-5,TRBV6-2/TRBV6-3,CASSPRDRGRYSNQPQHF,TGTGCCAGCAGTCCCCGGGACAGGGGTCGTTATAGCAATCAGCCCCAGCATTTT
once,.,TRBJ2-1,TRBV4-1,CASSQDGPDTLSYNEQFF,TGCGCCAGCAGCCAAGATGGCCCGGATACCCTCTCCTACAATGAGCAGTTCTTC
many,TRBD1,TRBJ2-7,TRBV28,CASSFTGGYYEQYF,TGTGCCAGCAGTTTTACAGGGGGCTACTACGAGCAGTACTTC
few,.,TRBJ2-7,TRBV29-1,CSVEGQGFVEQYF,TGCAGCGTTGAAGGGCAGGGGTTCGTCGAGCAGTACTTC
many,.,TRBJ1-5,TRBV12-3/TRBV12-4,CASSLALGPPPQHF,TGTGCCAGCAGTTTAGCGCTTGGACCCCCGCCCCAGCATTTT
few,.,TRBJ2-1,TRBV29-1,CSSRGQAASYNEQFF,TGCAGCTCCAGGGGCCAAGCGGCCTCCTACAATGAGCAGTTCTTC
few,TRBD1,TRBJ2-7,TRBV29-1,CSVGTTGTGVGQYF,TGCAGCGTCGGTACCACCGGGACAGGCGTCGGGCAGTACTTC
few,.,TRBJ2-1,TRBV9,CASSGGVGALSYNEQFF,TGTGCCAGCAGCGGGGGAGTGGGAGCCCTCTCCTACAATGAGCAGTTCTTC